This TCR beta chain is from a study of T cell responses to AZD1222 COVID-19 vaccine. Study observations and caveats: Donors, mostly white British, included more females; clonal diversity was possibly underestimated.

The V end was cut by 2 bases, the J end by 12 bases, with 13 bases between. The CDR3 runs 13 residues. Germline V lookup: CDR1 SGHTA, CDR2 FQGNSA. On this clone: The target antigen is unknown.

Generated by immunoSEQ multiplex PCR, the TCRdb table keeps only in-frame clones and is missing some. The sample yields roughly 99,000 clones, around 90% seen once. This specimen was peripheral blood, taken on day 0 of AZD1222 vaccination. The V gene is TRBV7-2, the J gene TRBJ2-2, with a tentative D call TRBD1 (5 bases). This receptor was obtained from an adult in good health. The chain's CDR3 is CASSLNSQGQLFF. The CDR3 DNA is TGTGCCAGCAGCTTAAATTCGCAGGGTCAGCTGTTTTTT.